Each of the 27 T cell receptor beta chains below was sequenced from the same sample in a study of graft-versus-host responses after intestinal transplantation. Method: immunoSEQ multiplex PCR; TCRdb's copy keeps in-frame clones and lacks some. Here the sample spans around 1,800 clones, 85% being singletons. Tissue from the graft was processed to free its intraepithelial and lamina propria lymphocytes. The specimen was ileum tissue, collected 12 days after intestinal transplant. Receptors originate from a human patient who received an intestinal transplant, so some T cells may come from the graft donor.

CDR3 nucleotides: TGTGCCAGCAGCAATATGGATATTCGGGACAGGGTGCGGAGCGGGAGATGCTACGAGCAGTACTTC. Translated, it gives CASSNMDIRDRVRSGRCYEQYF. This rearrangement joins TRBV21-1 to TRBJ2-5; the D call of TRBD1 is as the table states it, not checked on the DNA. The tail of the sequence fits TRBJ2-7 better, so the J call may be wrong. TRBV21-1 is termed a pseudogene. This CDR3 region has 22 residues.

This clone was observed a single time. The V gene is TRBV6-4, the J gene TRBJ1-5; 7 positions match TRBD1. V gave up 3 bases and J gave up 4 bases; unmatched junction bases: 9. The CDR3 runs to 16 residues. Germline CDR1 is MRHNA and CDR2 is SNTAGT. CDR3 sequence: CASSDGRGVGNQPQHF. In nucleotides, the CDR3 is TGTGCCAGCAGTGATGGCAGGGGGGTGGGTAATCAGCCCCAGCATTTT.

V gene TRBV5-1 combines with J gene TRBJ2-5; D gene uncertain. CDR1 SGHRS and CDR2 YFSETQ come from the germline V gene. V lost 1 base and J lost 0, with 13 bases in between. This CDR3 has 16 amino acids. The CDR3 here is CASSLWVRTDQETQYF. The DNA of the CDR3 is TGCGCCAGCAGCTTGTGGGTCAGGACCGACCAAGAGACCCAGTACTTC.

This chain joins TRBV6-5 and TRBJ2-7; 7 positions agree with TRBD1. This CDR3 contains 13 residues. Germline V gene data show CDR1 as MNHEY and CDR2 as SVGAGI. V was pared by 6 bases and J by 6 bases, with 8 bases of the junction left unmatched. The CDR3 loop reads CASSRIQGSEQYF. The CDR3 region has the DNA TGTGCCAGCAGCCGTATACAGGGGAGCGAGCAGTACTTC.

This clone appeared a few times. As DNA, the CDR3 is TGTGCCAGCAGTGAACCAGGGGCGGCGGGAGGAGAGACCCAGTACTTC. Translated, it gives CASSEPGAAGGETQYF. The chain is built from TRBV2 and TRBJ2-5, with 8 bases lining up with TRBD2. The germline V gene has CDR1 SNHLY and CDR2 FYNNEI. V was clipped by 2 bases and J by 4 bases; unmatched bases: 9. The CDR3 is 16 amino acids.

The V call is TRBV4-3, the J call TRBJ1-4; weak D call: TRBD1 (6 bases). Trimming stripped 1 base from V and 7 bases from J, with 16 bases between. Per germline, CDR1 LGHNA and CDR2 YSLEER. The CDR3 totals 16 residues. This chain's CDR3 is CASSQVWGAPGEKLFF. The CDR3 nucleotides read TGCGCCAGCAGCCAAGTGTGGGGGGCGCCCGGTGAAAAACTGTTTTTT.

The chain employs TRBV11-3 and TRBJ2-1; D is ambiguous. The CDR3 loop spans 14 amino acids. Trimming removed 5 bases from V and 2 bases from J, with 10 bases in between. CDR1 is SGHNT, CDR2 YENEEA, per germline. The CDR3 loop reads CASSHGFPYNEQFF. CDR3 in DNA: TGTGCCAGCAGCCATGGGTTTCCCTACAATGAGCAGTTCTTC. The full variable domain, with the rest looked up from reference TRBV11-3 and TRBJ2-1, is EAGVVQSPRYKIIEKKQPVAFWCNPISGHNTLYWYLQNLGQGPELLIRYENEEAVDDSQLPKDRFSAERLKGVDSTLKIQPAELGDSAVYLCASSHGFPYNEQFFGPGTRLTVL.

The genes are TRBV7-6 and TRBJ2-1; the D gene is possibly TRBD2 (5 bases). The V gene's germline CDR1 is SGHVS and CDR2 FNYEAQ. V was clipped by 4 bases and J by 4 bases, with 17 bases between them. This CDR3 region has 16 residues. The CDR3 is CASSSQTSLTYNEQFF. CDR3 nucleotides: TGTGCCAGCAGCTCCCAAACTAGTTTAACGTACAATGAGCAGTTCTTC.

This chain connects TRBV30 to TRBJ2-7, with 9 bases fitting TRBD1. Losses at the gene ends were 4 bases for V and 5 bases for J; bases not matched to a gene: 21. This CDR3 spans 18 amino acids. Germline V gene sequence: CDR1 GTSNPN, CDR2 SVGIG (reference sequence). In nucleotides, the CDR3 is TGTGCCTGGACACTTCCCCCACAGACCGGGACAGGGCTCAACGAGCAGTACTTC. Translating gives CAWTLPPQTGTGLNEQYF.

V usage is TRBV4-1 and J usage is TRBJ2-7; 7 nucleotides align to TRBD2. CDR3 length equals 13 residues. V lost 6 bases, J lost 3 bases, and 5 bases stayed unmatched. Per germline, CDR1 MGHRA and CDR2 YSYEKL. The CDR3 loop is CASRRGTDYEQYF. CDR3 DNA sequence: TGCGCCAGCAGGCGGGGGACTGACTACGAGCAGTACTTC.

The genes are TRBV7-8 and TRBJ2-1, with TRBD2 matching 14 bases. CDR3 length: 22 amino acids. Trimming at V came to 1 base and at J to 0 bases, leaving 14 bases not matched to a gene. Germline CDR1 is SGHVS and CDR2 is FQNEAQ. The CDR3 sequence is CASSLESGPGLAGESSYNEQFF. CDR3 nucleotide sequence: TGTGCCAGCAGCTTAGAATCCGGACCGGGACTAGCGGGGGAGAGCTCCTACAATGAGCAGTTCTTC.

The V gene is TRBV9, the J gene TRBJ2-1, with D tentatively TRBD1 (6 bases). This CDR3 spans 17 amino acids. CDR1 is SGDLS, CDR2 YYNGEE, per germline. V was shortened by 0 bases and J by 9 bases, with 22 bases between the two germline ends. CDR3 in DNA: TGTGCCAGCAGCGTAGGGGTCTACGGAACAGGGCCGAGTGAGCAGTTCTTC. Encoded protein: CASSVGVYGTGPSEQFF.

The gene calls are TRBV15 and TRBJ1-5; the D is unclear. The CDR3 has 15 residues. CDR1 LNHNV and CDR2 YYDKDF come from the germline V gene (reference sequence). Trimming cost V 3 bases and J 0 bases, with 9 bases left between them. As DNA, the CDR3 is TGTGCCACCAGCAGGGAGGGTTATAGCAATCAGCCCCAGCATTTT. This encodes CATSREGYSNQPQHF.

The J gene is TRBJ2-1, the V gene TRBV6-1, with 13 bases fitting TRBD2. This CDR3 has 16 amino acids. Germline CDR1 MNHNS, CDR2 SASEGT. Trimming cost V 5 bases and J 6 bases; bases outside gene matches: 7. CDR3 residues: CASSKGLAGVSNEQFF. CDR3 DNA sequence: TGTGCCAGCAGTAAAGGACTAGCGGGGGTGAGCAATGAGCAGTTCTTC.

J is TRBJ1-1 and V is TRBV5-1; 7 bases map to TRBD1. V shed 2 bases and J 5 bases; nucleotides not matched to a gene: 6. Germline V lookup: CDR1 SGHRS, CDR2 YFSETQ. This CDR3 contains 14 residues. This CDR3 is CASSLQGMGTEAFF. DNA of the CDR3: TGCGCCAGCAGCTTACAGGGGATGGGGACTGAAGCTTTCTTT. Filled out from reference TRBV5-1 and TRBJ1-1, the complete variable domain reads KAGVTQTPRYLIKTRGQQVTLSCSPISGHRSVSWYQQTPGQGLQFLFEYFSETQRNKGNFPGRFSGRQFSNSRSEMNVSTLELGDSALYLCASSLQGMGTEAFFGQGTRLTVV.

The V and J genes are TRBV28 and TRBJ1-6, with unresolved D. This CDR3 has 13 amino acids. The V gene lost 1 base and the J gene lost 8 bases, with 6 bases spanning the gap. From germline, CDR1 is MDHEN and CDR2 SYDVKM. In DNA form, the CDR3 reads TGTGCCAGCAGTTTATTGCCATATTCACCCCTCCACTTT. This gives the protein CASSLLPYSPLHF.

The V and J genes are TRBV6-5 and TRBJ1-2, with D possibly TRBD1 on 6 matching bases. The CDR3 spans 15 residues. Germline V gene sequence: CDR1 MNHEY, CDR2 SVGAGI. With 7 bases removed from V and 6 bases from J, the gap between germline ends came to 21 bases. CDR3 region: CASTPGVRGGDGYTF. The CDR3 bases are TGTGCCAGCACCCCGGGGGTCAGGGGAGGGGATGGCTACACCTTC.

The chain couples TRBV5-5 to TRBJ2-6; D gene unclear. This CDR3 spans 17 amino acids. Germline loops: CDR1 SGHKS, CDR2 YYEKEE (reference sequence). Between the trimmed V and J ends, which lost 1 base and 0 bases, there was a span of 11 bases. The CDR3 DNA sequence: TGTGCCAGCAGCTTGAGCCTCGATATCTCTGGGGCCAACGTCCTGACTTTC. As protein: CASSLSLDISGANVLTF.

The gene calls are TRBV14 and TRBJ2-7, with D possibly matching TRBD1 (6 bases). This CDR3 contains 14 residues. V was clipped by 2 bases and J by 5 bases, with 13 bases between them. Germline CDR1 and CDR2: SGHDN and FVKESK. The DNA for the CDR3 is TGTGCCAGCAGCCAACGCAGGGGTAAGGACGAGCAGTACTTC. The encoded protein is CASSQRRGKDEQYF.

V usage is TRBV30 and J usage is TRBJ2-6; TRBD1 agrees at 9 bases. In germline, CDR1 is GTSNPN, CDR2 SVGIG (reference sequence). Germline trimming cut 4 bases from V and 9 bases from J; bases unmatched to any gene: 7. This CDR3 has 14 amino acids. CDR3 residues: CAWKTGGDGNVLTF. DNA of the CDR3: TGTGCCTGGAAGACAGGGGGGGATGGCAACGTCCTGACTTTC.

This sequence joins TRBV5-6 and TRBJ2-3; 13 positions match TRBD2. CDR3 length equals 14 residues. The germline CDR1 and CDR2 sequences are SGHDT and YYEEEE. V shed 4 bases and J 4 bases; nucleotides not matched to a gene: 0. The CDR3 loop is CASSGLAGADTQYF. Written as DNA, the CDR3 is TGTGCCAGCAGCGGACTAGCGGGAGCAGATACGCAGTATTTT.

This CDR3 is CASSLDPSGRGEQFF. The CDR3 DNA sequence: TGTGCCAGCAGCTTAGATCCTAGCGGGAGGGGTGAGCAGTTCTTC. The V and J genes are TRBV7-9 and TRBJ2-1; the match to TRBD2 covers 12 bases. The CDR3 is made up of 15 amino acids. Trimming removed 1 base from V and 9 bases from J; junction bases left unmatched: 4. Looked up from germline, CDR1 is SEHNR and CDR2 is FQNEAQ (reference sequence).

This rearrangement joins TRBV6-6 to TRBJ1-2, with D possibly matching TRBD1 (5 bases). Germline-derived CDR1 and CDR2 are MNHNY and SVGAGI (reference sequence). Trimming stripped 2 bases from V and 8 bases from J, with 12 bases between. This CDR3 is built from 13 residues. In DNA, the CDR3 is TGTGCCAGCAGTTACGCAGGGCGTTGGGGCTACACCTTC. Translating gives CASSYAGRWGYTF.

V and J are TRBV30 and TRBJ2-2; no clear D. The germline CDR1 and CDR2 sequences are GTSNPN and SVGIG (reference sequence). CDR3 length: 16 residues. V was shortened by 0 bases and J by 7 bases, with 18 bases between the two germline ends. CDR3 in amino acids: CAWSVNNGPPLGELFF. DNA for the CDR3: TGTGCCTGGAGTGTAAATAACGGGCCGCCCCTCGGGGAGCTGTTTTTT.

This rearrangement joins TRBV6-5 to TRBJ1-1, with D hard to call. CDR3 size: 14 residues. Per the germline V gene, CDR1 is MNHEY and CDR2 is SVGAGI. The V gene lost 2 bases and the J gene lost 1 base, with 8 bases spanning the gap. The CDR3 loop is CASSYATQNTEAFF. The CDR3, as DNA: TGTGCCAGCAGTTACGCTACACAGAACACTGAAGCTTTCTTT.

V is TRBV27 and J is TRBJ2-5; D unclear. CDR1 and CDR2 from the germline V gene are MNHEY and SMNVEV (reference sequence). Trimming took off 3 bases at V and 2 bases at J, with 1 base between the two ends. This CDR3 comprises 11 residues. This chain's CDR3 is CASSFQETQYF. In nucleotides, the CDR3 is TGTGCCAGCAGTTTTCAAGAGACCCAGTACTTC.

This clone was counted a few times. The chain recombines TRBV5-1 with TRBJ1-1; no reliable D call. Germline CDR1 is SGHRS and CDR2 is YFSETQ. The length of the CDR3 is 12 residues. Trimming took off 4 bases at V and 1 base at J, with 5 bases between the two ends. In nucleotides, the CDR3 is TGCGCCAGCAGCGGGCAGAACACTGAAGCTTTCTTT. Residues: CASSGQNTEAFF.